Listed here are 15 T cell receptor beta chains from one sample, sequenced in a study of identical twins. TCRdb fed the 5' RACE reads into MiXCR, producing one record per CDR3 protein. The table includes 200,000 to 250,000 distinct CDR3 sequences, 5.5% to 7.5% detected once. The same sample was also studied in work on T cells expressing NK-cell markers.

The sample taken for sequencing was CD8+ T cells sorted from blood. The receptors come from a woman under 30 in good health.

The rearrangement uses TRBV1 and TRBJ1-2. TRBV1 is described as a pseudogene. The CDR3 loop spans 16 amino acids. This CDR3 is CTSSHPCWRTTYGYTF. The CDR3 nucleotides are TGCACCAGCAGCCACCCGTGTTGGCGGACGACCTATGGCTACACCTTC.

The V call is TRBV5-1, the J call TRBJ2-3; weak D call: TRBD1 (6 bases). V was pared by 4 bases and J by 0 bases, with 15 bases between. CDR1 is SGHRS and CDR2 is YFSETQ in the germline V gene. CDR3 size: 16 residues. The DNA of the CDR3 is TGCGCCAGCAGCGCGGACAGCACATCTAGCACAGATACGCAGTATTTT. Translating gives CASSADSTSSTDTQYF.

CDR3 sequence: CASSYGLAAYEQYF. CDR3 coding DNA: TGTGCCAGCAGTTACGGACTAGCGGCCTACGAGCAGTACTTC. The rearrangement joins TRBV6-2 or TRBV6-3 to TRBJ2-7; 10 nucleotides agree with TRBD2. The CDR3 length is 14 residues. CDR1 and CDR2 (germline): MNHEY, SVGEGT. V lost 2 bases to trimming and J lost 2 bases; unmatched junction nucleotides: 0.

This clonotype was found a few times. This chain uses TRBV7-9 with TRBJ2-5, with D perhaps TRBD2 (5 bases). The CDR3 covers 17 residues. Trimming took 5 bases from V and 5 from J, leaving 24 bases between them. Germline V gene sequence: CDR1 SEHNR, CDR2 FQNEAQ (reference sequence). Written as DNA, the CDR3 is TGTGCCAGCAGCCTCCCCACCCACTTACCCAGAGGGGAGACCCAGTACTTC. Amino acid sequence: CASSLPTHLPRGETQYF.

This clonotype was counted only a few times. In DNA form, the CDR3 reads TGTGCCAGCAGCCAAGAACAGGGGGCTTGGGCTGAAGCTTTCTTT. This sequence encodes CASSQEQGAWAEAFF. The V call is TRBV14, the J call TRBJ1-1; 9 nucleotides align to TRBD1. The V gene end was trimmed by 0 bases and the J gene end by 6 bases; junction bases not matched to a gene: 5. The CDR3 length is 15 residues. The germline V gene encodes CDR1 SGHDN and CDR2 FVKESK.

This clonotype was found a few times. V and J are TRBV24-1 and TRBJ2-1; 11 positions match TRBD2. The V and J ends lost 11 bases and 4 bases, in that order; junction bases with no gene match: 9. Germline CDR1 reads KGHDR; CDR2 reads SFDVKD. The CDR3 covers 15 residues. CDR3 amino acids: CAIRTSGSPYNEQFF. CDR3 nucleotides: TGTGCCATAAGGACTAGCGGGTCCCCTTACAATGAGCAGTTCTTC.

The chain couples TRBV27 to TRBJ2-7; TRBD2 agrees at 9 bases. V lost 6 bases to trimming and J lost 2 bases; unmatched junction nucleotides: 8. CDR1 MNHEY and CDR2 SMNVEV come from the germline V gene (reference sequence). This CDR3 region has 15 residues. The CDR3 nucleotides read TGTGCCAGCAGAGCCCTAGCGGGATCAACCTACGAGCAGTACTTC. This sequence encodes CASRALAGSTYEQYF.

This clonotype was recorded a few times. The genes are TRBV5-6 and TRBJ2-1; D not certain. The germline CDR1 and CDR2 sequences are SGHDT and YYEEEE. V was trimmed by 0 bases and J by 10 bases, leaving 11 bases between them. This CDR3 is built from 13 residues. CDR3 in amino acids: CASSLGGSREQFF. In nucleotides, the CDR3 is TGTGCCAGCAGCTTGGGTGGTAGCAGAGAGCAGTTCTTC.

This clonotype was seen a handful of times. The CDR3 reads CASMGRVRLRSNTIYF. Written as DNA, the CDR3 is TGTGCCAGCATGGGGAGAGTTCGTTTACGTTCAAACACCATATATTTT. The chain carries TRBV6-1 and TRBJ1-3; D is uncertain. This CDR3 has 16 residues. The ends were cut back, 7 bases at V and 6 bases at J, with 22 bases in the middle. The germline gives CDR1 MNHNS, CDR2 SASEGT.

This clonotype was seen only a few times. V and J are TRBV6-1 and TRBJ2-7; perhaps D is TRBD1 or TRBD2 (5 bases each). Germline V lookup: CDR1 MNHNS, CDR2 SASEGT. V was shortened by 0 bases and J by 5 bases, with 14 bases between the two germline ends. There are 15 residues in the CDR3. CDR3 loop: CASSEARESGHEQYF. CDR3 nucleotides: TGTGCCAGCAGTGAAGCCCGAGAATCGGGGCACGAGCAGTACTTC.

The genes are TRBV4-1 and TRBJ2-1; D remains unclear. The CDR3 is made up of 15 amino acids. Germline values: CDR1 MGHRA, CDR2 YSYEKL. Trimming stripped 4 bases from V and 5 bases from J, with 15 bases between. CDR3 nucleotides: TGCGCCAGCAGCCTCCGTCTAGGCCGGGACAATGAGCAGTTCTTC. Protein product: CASSLRLGRDNEQFF.

This clonotype was seen ten or more times. The CDR3 loop is CASMSGSTGELFF. CDR3 in DNA: TGCGCCAGCATGTCAGGGAGCACCGGGGAGCTGTTTTTT. This chain connects TRBV5-1 to TRBJ2-2, with D perhaps TRBD1 or TRBD2 (5 bases each). Trimming removed 6 bases from V and 4 bases from J, with 10 bases in between. This CDR3 is built from 13 residues. The germline V gene encodes CDR1 SGHRS and CDR2 YFSETQ.

This clonotype came up many times. CDR3: CASSVDGTSGEGEQFF. CDR3 DNA sequence: TGTGCCAGCAGCGTAGATGGGACTAGCGGGGAAGGTGAGCAGTTCTTC. J is TRBJ2-1 and V is TRBV9; TRBD2 aligns across 13 bases. CDR3 length equals 16 residues. The germline V gene has CDR1 SGDLS and CDR2 YYNGEE. Trimming at V came to 0 bases and at J to 9 bases, leaving 6 bases not matched to a gene.

This clonotype was seen repeatedly, ten times or more. The chain couples TRBV7-2 to TRBJ2-3; tentatively, D is TRBD1 or TRBD2 (5 bases each). Trimming removed 5 bases from V and 3 bases from J, with 15 bases in between. The CDR3 extends over 15 amino acids. The V gene's germline CDR1 is SGHTA and CDR2 FQGNSA. The CDR3 loop is CASSHGVAGTDTQYF. DNA for the CDR3: TGTGCCAGCAGCCACGGGGTCGCAGGGACAGATACGCAGTATTTT.

The table lists this clonotype with a few counts. The chain combines TRBV5-1 with TRBJ1-5, with TRBD1 as a possible D gene (6 bases). V was clipped by 5 bases and J by 5 bases, with 14 bases between them. The CDR3 has 14 amino acids. The germline V gene encodes CDR1 SGHRS and CDR2 YFSETQ. The CDR3 region has the DNA TGCGCCAGCAGTGGCGGGGGGCTAGATCAGCCCCAGCATTTT. Its translation is CASSGGGLDQPQHF.